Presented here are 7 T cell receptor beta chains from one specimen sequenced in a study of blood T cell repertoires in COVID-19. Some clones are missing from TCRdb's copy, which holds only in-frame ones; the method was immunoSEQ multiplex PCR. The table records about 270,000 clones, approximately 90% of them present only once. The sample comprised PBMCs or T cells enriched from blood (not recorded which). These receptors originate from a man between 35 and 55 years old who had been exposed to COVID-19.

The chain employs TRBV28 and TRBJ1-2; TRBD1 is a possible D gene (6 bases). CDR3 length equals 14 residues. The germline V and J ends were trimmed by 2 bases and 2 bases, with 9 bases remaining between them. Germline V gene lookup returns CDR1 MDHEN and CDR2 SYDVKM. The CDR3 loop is CASSLRQGNYGYTF. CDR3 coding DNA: TGTGCCAGCAGTTTACGCCAGGGGAACTATGGCTACACCTTC.

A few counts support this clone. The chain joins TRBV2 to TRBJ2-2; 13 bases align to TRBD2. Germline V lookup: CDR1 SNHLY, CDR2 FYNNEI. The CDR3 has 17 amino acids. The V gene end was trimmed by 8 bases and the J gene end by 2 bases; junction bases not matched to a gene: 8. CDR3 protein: CASSTGTSGVNTGELFF. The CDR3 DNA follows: TGTGCCAGCTCCACGGGGACTAGCGGGGTAAACACCGGGGAGCTGTTTTTT.

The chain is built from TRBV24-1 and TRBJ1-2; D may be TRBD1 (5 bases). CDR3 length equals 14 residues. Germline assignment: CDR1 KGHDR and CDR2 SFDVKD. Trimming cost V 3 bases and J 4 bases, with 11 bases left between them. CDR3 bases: TGTGCCACCAGTGATCGGAGACAGAGCTATGGCTACACCTTC. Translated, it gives CATSDRRQSYGYTF.

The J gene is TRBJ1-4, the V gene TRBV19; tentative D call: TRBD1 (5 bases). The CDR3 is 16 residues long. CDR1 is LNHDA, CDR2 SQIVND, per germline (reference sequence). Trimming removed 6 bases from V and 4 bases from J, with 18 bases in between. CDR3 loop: CASRPQNQGLNEKLFF. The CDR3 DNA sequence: TGTGCCAGTAGGCCCCAAAATCAGGGCCTTAATGAAAAACTGTTTTTT.

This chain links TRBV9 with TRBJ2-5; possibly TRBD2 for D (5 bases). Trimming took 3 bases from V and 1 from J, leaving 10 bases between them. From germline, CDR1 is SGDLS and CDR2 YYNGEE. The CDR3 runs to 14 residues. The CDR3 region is CASSGGPSQETQYF. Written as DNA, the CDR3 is TGTGCCAGCAGCGGAGGGCCCAGCCAAGAGACCCAGTACTTC.

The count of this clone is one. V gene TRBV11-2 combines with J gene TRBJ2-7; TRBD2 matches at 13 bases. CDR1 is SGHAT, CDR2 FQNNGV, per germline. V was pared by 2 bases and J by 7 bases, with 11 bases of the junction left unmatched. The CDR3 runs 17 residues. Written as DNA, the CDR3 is TGTGCCAGCAGCTTACGGACTAGCGGGAGCTCACTACTTGAGCAGTACTTC. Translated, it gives CASSLRTSGSSLLEQYF.

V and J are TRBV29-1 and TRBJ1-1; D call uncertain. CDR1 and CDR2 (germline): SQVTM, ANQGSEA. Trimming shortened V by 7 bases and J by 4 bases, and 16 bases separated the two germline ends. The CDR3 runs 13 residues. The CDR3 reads CSARIGVSTEAFF. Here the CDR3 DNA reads TGCAGCGCCCGAATCGGTGTAAGCACTGAAGCTTTCTTT.